Listed here are 8 T cell receptor beta chains from one sample, sequenced in a study of blood T cell repertoires in COVID-19 (dated by TCRdb to between 2020 and 2021). Library construction relied on the immunoSEQ multiplex PCR assay. TCRdb retrieved this table from immuneACCESS and kept in-frame rearrangements only. Not all clones are present; in checked studies, unresolved V genes account for under half, and no reason is known for the remainder. The sample profile shows a few hundred thousand clones; roughly 86% of them were found once. Clones ranked in the top ten supply 1.3% of the sample. What was sequenced was PBMCs or T cells enriched from blood (not recorded which). All receptors come from a man aged 25-45 years who had recovered from COVID-19.

The chain links TRBV5-1 to TRBJ2-3; 8 bases are shared with TRBD1. The V gene's germline CDR1 is SGHRS and CDR2 YFSETQ. V dropped 1 base and J dropped 4; count of bases not matched to a gene: 5. This CDR3 comprises 15 residues. As DNA, the CDR3 is TGCGCCAGCAGCTTGTACAGGGGGAACGCAGATACGCAGTATTTT. Amino acid sequence: CASSLYRGNADTQYF.

The chain combines TRBV19 with TRBJ2-7, with D perhaps TRBD2 (5 bases). Trimming removed 5 bases at V and 4 bases at J, with 12 bases between. Germline V gene data show CDR1 as LNHDA and CDR2 as SQIVND (reference sequence). The CDR3 loop spans 13 amino acids. CDR3 amino acids: CASSDRAGYEQYF. For the CDR3, the DNA is TGTGCCAGTAGTGATAGGGCGGGTTACGAGCAGTACTTC.

The chain uses TRBV11-2 and TRBJ2-3; D remains unclear. Trimming stripped 5 bases from V and 0 bases from J, with 12 bases between. The CDR3 contains 15 residues. Germline V CDR1 and CDR2: SGHAT, FQNNGV. The CDR3 sequence is CASSLGQISTDTQYF. CDR3 nucleotides: TGTGCCAGCAGCCTAGGGCAGATAAGCACAGATACGCAGTATTTT.

This clone was picked up one time. The chain joins TRBV6-1 to TRBJ1-6; possible D gene TRBD1, 6 bases. Germline CDR1 and CDR2: MNHNS and SASEGT. The CDR3 loop spans 14 amino acids. The V end lost 7 bases, the J end lost 9 bases, and 16 bases lay between the germline ends. CDR3 in DNA: TGTGCCAGCAAGGAAACAGGGATCGGTTCACCCCTCCACTTT. It codes for CASKETGIGSPLHF.

V gene TRBV11-2 combines with J gene TRBJ2-1; D is undetermined. The CDR3 sequence is 12 residues long. Germline V lookup: CDR1 SGHAT, CDR2 FQNNGV. The V end was cut by 2 bases, the J end by 9 bases, with 8 bases between. The CDR3 region has the DNA TGTGCCAGCAGCTTATCCCCTCGTGAGCAGTTCTTC. It specifies CASSLSPREQFF.

This chain uses TRBV27 with TRBJ1-4, with 9 bases identical to TRBD1. J lost 6 bases, V lost 1 base, and 15 bases had no gene match. This CDR3 spans 19 amino acids. Germline V CDR1 and CDR2: MNHEY, SMNVEV (reference sequence). As DNA, the CDR3 is TGTGCCAGCAGTTTATATGGGACAGGGTACTTCTTTGGGGATGAAAAACTGTTTTTT. Translating gives CASSLYGTGYFFGDEKLFF.

The rearrangement uses TRBV15 and TRBJ1-6; 8 bases are a match to TRBD1. Germline assignment: CDR1 LNHNV and CDR2 YYDKDF (reference sequence). CDR3 size: 13 residues. The V segment lost 6 bases and the J segment 10 bases; nucleotides outside the gene matches: 5. CDR3 residues: CATRPTGVSPLHF. The CDR3 coding sequence is TGTGCCACCAGGCCGACAGGGGTCTCACCCCTCCACTTT. The variable domain in full, with the rest retrieved from reference TRBV15 and TRBJ1-6, is DAMVIQNPRYQVTQFGKPVTLSCSQTLNHNVMYWYQQKSSQAPKLLFHYYDKDFNNEADTPDNFQSRRPNTSFCFLDIRSPGLGDTAMYLCATRPTGVSPLHFGNGTRLTVT.

V usage is TRBV5-1 and J usage is TRBJ2-1; 9 nucleotides agree with TRBD2. The CDR3 has 15 residues. V was pared by 3 bases and J by 4 bases, with 5 bases of the junction left unmatched. Germline CDR1 SGHRS, CDR2 YFSETQ. CDR3 sequence: CASSSTSGGYNEQFF. The CDR3 coding sequence is TGCGCCAGCAGCTCCACGAGCGGGGGGTACAATGAGCAGTTCTTC.